The 28 T cell receptor beta chains listed next were all sequenced from one sample in a study of cytomegalovirus exposure and HLA in healthy donors. The study ran its PCR with 60 Vbeta and 13 Jbeta primers. Generated by immunoSEQ multiplex PCR, the TCRdb table keeps only in-frame clones and is missing some. The table includes under 200,000 clones, around 75% detected once. Sequences were obtained from PBMCs. The source is a woman aged 25-40 years in good health and CMV-seronegative.

The rearrangement links TRBV5-1 to TRBJ1-2; TRBD1 matches 7 bases. Germline values: CDR1 SGHRS, CDR2 YFSETQ. Germline trimming cut 4 bases from V and 8 bases from J; bases unmatched to any gene: 8. This CDR3 spans 13 amino acids. This chain's CDR3 is CASSITGDGGYTF. The CDR3, as DNA: TGCGCCAGCAGCATCACAGGGGATGGCGGCTACACCTTC.

The CDR3 here is CASSRASGYYNEQFF. In DNA, the CDR3 is TGCGCCAGCAGCCGGGCTAGCGGATACTACAATGAGCAGTTCTTC. V and J are TRBV4-1 and TRBJ2-1; 7 bases line up with TRBD2. Germline V lookup: CDR1 MGHRA, CDR2 YSYEKL. V lost 4 bases, J lost 3 bases, and 6 bases stayed unmatched. The CDR3 loop spans 15 amino acids.

This sequence joins TRBV5-1 and TRBJ2-7, with D possibly TRBD2 on 5 matching bases. V lost 3 bases and J 5 bases, leaving 18 bases between the germline ends. The CDR3 sequence is 15 residues long. CDR1 and CDR2 (germline): SGHRS, YFSETQ. DNA of the CDR3: TGCGCCAGCAGCTCCGACTACCAGGAAGTCAACGAGCAGTACTTC. Protein: CASSSDYQEVNEQYF.

The V call is TRBV6-4, the J call TRBJ2-3; TRBD2 agrees at 12 bases. The germline V gene has CDR1 MRHNA and CDR2 SNTAGT. The V gene end was trimmed by 6 bases and the J gene end by 8 bases; junction bases not matched to a gene: 12. This CDR3 is built from 16 residues. In nucleotides, the CDR3 is TGTGCCAGCAGGCCCCGTCACGCTAGCGGGGGGGGTACGCAGTATTTT. It specifies CASRPRHASGGGTQYF.

The chain has TRBV6-5 and TRBJ1-1; D call uncertain. Germline V gives CDR1 MNHEY, CDR2 SVGAGI. CDR3 size: 15 residues. Deletions cut 7 bases from V and 6 bases from J, with 21 bases between. CDR3 in DNA: TGTGCCAGCACCTTCAAATCGGGAGGCGGGTCTGAAGCTTTCTTT. It specifies CASTFKSGGGSEAFF.

This clone is a singleton in its sample. The rearrangement joins TRBV27 to TRBJ2-7; TRBD2 aligns across 11 bases. Germline assignment: CDR1 MNHEY and CDR2 SMNVEV (reference sequence). Trimming took 0 bases from V and 4 from J; bases not matched to a gene: 11. The CDR3 loop spans 18 amino acids. The CDR3 reads CASSLSGASGGFLYEQYF. The DNA of the CDR3 is TGTGCCAGCAGTTTATCGGGGGCTAGCGGGGGGTTTTTATACGAGCAGTACTTC.

In its sample, this clone was seen a few times. The V gene is TRBV5-6, the J gene TRBJ1-4, with D hard to call. The CDR3 covers 13 residues. The V gene's germline CDR1 is SGHDT and CDR2 YYEEEE. Deletions cut 7 bases from V and 8 bases from J, with 15 bases between. CDR3 DNA: TGTGCCAGCGCCTACCGACTAAACGAAAAACTGTTTTTT. This translates into CASAYRLNEKLFF.

The genes are TRBV25-1 and TRBJ1-2; 8 nucleotides line up with TRBD1. The germline gives CDR1 MGHDK, CDR2 SYGVNS. The CDR3 is 16 amino acids. V shed 5 bases and J 2 bases; nucleotides not matched to a gene: 10. The CDR3 sequence is CASSPTGGQANYGYTF. CDR3 coding DNA: TGTGCCAGCAGTCCAACCGGGGGACAGGCGAACTATGGCTACACCTTC.

The chain couples TRBV4-3 to TRBJ2-5, with 8 bases that match TRBD2. Trimming removed 0 bases from V and 2 bases from J; junction bases left unmatched: 17. Germline-derived CDR1 and CDR2 are LGHNA and YSLEER. This CDR3 has 20 residues. The CDR3 region has the DNA TGCGCCAGCAGCCAAGATAATTGGACTTTCCCGCGGGAGGAGCAAGAGACCCAGTACTTC. This sequence encodes CASSQDNWTFPREEQETQYF.

V usage is TRBV6-5 and J usage is TRBJ2-7; D is perhaps TRBD1 (7 bases). Deletions cut 5 bases from V and 7 bases from J, with 21 bases between. Germline lookup yields CDR1 MNHEY and CDR2 SVGAGI. CDR3 length: 15 amino acids. For the CDR3, the DNA is TGTGCCAGCAGTCCGGAGACAGGGCGGGGTCAAGAGCAGTACTTC. As protein: CASSPETGRGQEQYF.

This clone was seen more than once but under ten times. V usage is TRBV6-5 and J usage is TRBJ2-7; 7 positions agree with TRBD2. CDR1 and CDR2 from the germline V gene are MNHEY and SVGAGI. The CDR3 extends over 15 amino acids. Losses at the gene ends were 0 bases for V and 2 bases for J; bases not matched to a gene: 4. The CDR3 nucleotides read TGTGCCAGCAGTTACTCGCGGCGGGAGACCTACGAGCAGTACTTC. Translation gives CASSYSRRETYEQYF.

V gene TRBV11-2 combines with J gene TRBJ2-2; D remains unclear. V lost 3 bases and J 4 bases, leaving 9 bases between the germline ends. Germline-derived CDR1 and CDR2 are SGHAT and FQNNGV. The CDR3 totals 14 residues. CDR3 loop: CASSFRLRTGELFF. In DNA, the CDR3 is TGTGCCAGCAGCTTCAGGTTGCGCACCGGGGAGCTGTTTTTT.

V and J are TRBV7-3 and TRBJ2-5; D is uncertain. The CDR3 covers 12 residues. V was shortened by 5 bases and J by 5 bases, with 9 bases between the two germline ends. CDR1 SGHTA and CDR2 FQGTGA come from the germline V gene. CDR3 loop: CASSRNGETQYF. Written as DNA, the CDR3 is TGTGCCAGCAGCCGCAACGGGGAGACCCAGTACTTC.

This clone was found once. This rearrangement joins TRBV23-1 to TRBJ1-5, with D hard to call. TRBV23-1 qualifies as an ORF whose function is uncertain. The ends were cut back, 1 base at V and 1 base at J, with 11 bases in the middle. The CDR3 consists of 16 residues. The CDR3 spells CASSQWERISNQPQHF. The CDR3 DNA follows: TGCGCCAGCAGTCAATGGGAGAGGATCAGCAATCAGCCCCAGCATTTT.

J is TRBJ2-5 and V is TRBV15; 8 bases match TRBD2. In germline, CDR1 is LNHNV, CDR2 YYDKDF (reference sequence). V dropped 4 bases and J dropped 4; count of bases not matched to a gene: 8. This CDR3 contains 15 residues. The CDR3 nucleotides are TGTGCCACCAGCACCCCGGGGGGGCTGGGAGAGACCCAGTACTTC. Protein sequence: CATSTPGGLGETQYF.

This clone was recorded a few times. The chain is built from TRBV7-9 and TRBJ1-3, with D hard to call. CDR1 SEHNR and CDR2 FQNEAQ come from the germline V gene (reference sequence). The CDR3 is 15 residues long. Trimming cost V 1 base and J 0 bases, with 7 bases left between them. The CDR3 spells CASSLGLFSGNTIYF. In nucleotides, the CDR3 is TGTGCCAGCAGCTTAGGGCTGTTCTCTGGAAACACCATATATTTT.

This chain joins TRBV5-6 and TRBJ1-1; D perhaps matches TRBD1 (6 bases). Trimming left V 1 base short and J 0 bases short, with 13 bases between. Germline CDR1 SGHDT, CDR2 YYEEEE. The CDR3 contains 16 residues. The CDR3 loop is CASSLPTGLMNTEAFF. Written as DNA, the CDR3 is TGTGCCAGCAGCTTGCCGACAGGCCTCATGAACACTGAAGCTTTCTTT. Full variable domain (remainder filled in from reference TRBV5-6 and TRBJ1-1): DAGVTQSPTHLIKTRGQQVTLRCSPKSGHDTVSWYQQALGQGPQFIFQYYEEEERQRGNFPDRFSGHQFPNYSSELNVNALLLGDSALYLCASSLPTGLMNTEAFFGQGTRLTVV.

The chain joins TRBV5-4 to TRBJ1-2; possibly TRBD1 for D (6 bases). CDR1 is SGHNT and CDR2 is YYREEE in the germline V gene (reference sequence). V lost 4 bases and J lost 6, with 19 bases in between. The CDR3 sequence is 15 residues long. In DNA, the CDR3 is TGTGCCAGCAGCGGGGGCCCCCCCTGGCTCGATGGCTACACCTTC. This translates into CASSGGPPWLDGYTF.

This chain connects TRBV30 to TRBJ2-5; no firm D call. Trimming cost V 1 base and J 3 bases, with 15 bases left between them. Germline V CDR1 and CDR2: GTSNPN, SVGIG (reference sequence). The CDR3 totals 15 residues. CDR3 coding DNA: TGTGCCTGGAGTGGAGAGGTCGAGTATAAAGAGACCCAGTACTTC. The encoded protein is CAWSGEVEYKETQYF.

V gene TRBV27 combines with J gene TRBJ2-7, with TRBD2 matching over 8 bases. This CDR3 is 14 amino acids long. The germline gives CDR1 MNHEY, CDR2 SMNVEV (reference sequence). The junction had 3 bases not matched to a gene; V was cut back by 3 bases and J by 2 bases. The CDR3 DNA follows: TGTGCCAGCAGTTTTGCGGGGGGTACCTACGAGCAGTACTTC. It is translated as CASSFAGGTYEQYF.

The chain carries TRBV7-3 and TRBJ1-1; D is perhaps TRBD1 (6 bases). Looked up from germline, CDR1 is SGHTA and CDR2 is FQGTGA. The CDR3 covers 15 residues. V was shortened by 5 bases and J by 6 bases, with 19 bases between the two germline ends. The CDR3 nucleotides are TGTGCCAGCAGCCCAACGGGACATAAAGACTCTGAAGCTTTCTTT. Its translation: CASSPTGHKDSEAFF.

The chain employs TRBV6-6 and TRBJ2-7; 8 bases fit TRBD2. The CDR3 has 15 amino acids. J gave up 2 bases and V 4 bases, and 7 bases lay outside the gene matches. Per germline, CDR1 MNHNY and CDR2 SVGAGI (reference sequence). This chain's CDR3 is CASSSGEAGAYEQYF. The CDR3, as DNA: TGTGCCAGCAGTTCGGGGGAAGCGGGGGCCTACGAGCAGTACTTC.

The gene calls are TRBV27 and TRBJ2-1; 8 bases map to TRBD2. This CDR3 comprises 15 residues. Germline values: CDR1 MNHEY, CDR2 SMNVEV (reference sequence). V lost 4 bases and J lost 0; bases outside the gene matches: 2. CDR3 in DNA: TGTGCCAGCAGTTCAGGACTAGCCTCCTACAATGAGCAGTTCTTC. Translating it yields CASSSGLASYNEQFF.

The chain carries TRBV18 and TRBJ2-7; 7 nucleotides align to TRBD2. The CDR3 sequence is 14 residues long. The junction had 10 bases not matched to a gene; V was cut back by 6 bases and J by 5 bases. Germline-derived CDR1 and CDR2 are KGHSH and LQKENI. The CDR3 loop is CASSAAGVVHEQYF. The CDR3 DNA follows: TGTGCCAGCTCCGCGGCGGGAGTTGTCCACGAGCAGTACTTC.

This clone was picked up a small number of times. This sequence joins TRBV6-6 and TRBJ1-6, with 7 bases fitting TRBD1. Germline V gene sequence: CDR1 MNHNY, CDR2 SVGAGI (reference sequence). CDR3 size: 14 residues. V shed 2 bases, J shed 8 bases, and the junction held 3 bases outside the gene matches. Here the CDR3 DNA reads TGTGCCAGCAGTTACAGACAGGGAGATTCACCCCTCCACTTT. This encodes CASSYRQGDSPLHF.

V and J are TRBV11-1 and TRBJ1-2, with TRBD1 identical over 7 bases. The V gene end was trimmed by 2 bases and the J gene end by 4 bases; junction bases not matched to a gene: 4. In germline, CDR1 is SGHAT, CDR2 FQDESV (reference sequence). The CDR3 consists of 14 residues. CDR3 residues: CASSLRGQSYGYTF. The DNA of the CDR3 is TGTGCCAGCAGCTTACGGGGACAGAGCTATGGCTACACCTTC.

In its sample, this clone was seen once. This chain links TRBV6-5 with TRBJ1-2; no clear D gene. V was clipped by 2 bases and J by 4 bases, with 8 bases between them. CDR1 is MNHEY, CDR2 SVGAGI, per germline. This CDR3 region has 13 residues. The CDR3 DNA sequence: TGTGCCAGCAGTTACACCGCCGGCTATGGCTACACCTTC. Translation: CASSYTAGYGYTF.

As DNA, the CDR3 is TGTGCCATCAGTGAGGACAGGGCTTGGTACGAGCAGTACTTC. It codes for CAISEDRAWYEQYF. The rearrangement joins TRBV10-3 to TRBJ2-7; 7 bases line up with TRBD1. Looked up from germline, CDR1 is ENHRY and CDR2 is SYGVKD. Losses at the gene ends were 2 bases for V and 4 bases for J; bases not matched to a gene: 5. The CDR3 contains 14 residues.